The 19 T cell receptor beta chains below were found in one sample sequenced in a study of blood T cell repertoires in COVID-19. Data came from immunoSEQ multiplex PCR; TCRdb stores just in-frame clones and leaves some out. Seen here are 200,000 to 300,000 clones, more than 70% observed once, and the top ten hold roughly 1.9%. The specimen was PBMCs or T cells enriched from blood (not recorded which). Receptors were obtained from a woman aged 45 to 65 who had recovered from COVID-19.

The gene calls are TRBV7-6 and TRBJ2-7; a weak D match, TRBD2 (5 bases). The CDR3 sequence is 12 residues long. CDR1 and CDR2 (germline): SGHVS, FNYEAQ. Trimming left V 2 bases short and J 4 bases short, with 6 bases between. The CDR3 sequence: CASSLPGYEQYF. DNA of the CDR3: TGTGCCAGCAGCTTACCGGGGTACGAGCAGTACTTC.

The genes are TRBV6-2 or TRBV6-3 and TRBJ1-1; D gene ambiguous. Germline values: CDR1 MNHEY, CDR2 SVGEGT. The CDR3 length is 13 residues. V was trimmed by 4 bases and J by 1 base, leaving 7 bases between them. CDR3 nucleotide sequence: TGTGCCAGCAGTTTGTCACAGAACACTGAAGCTTTCTTT. As protein: CASSLSQNTEAFF.

This chain uses TRBV7-3 with TRBJ1-1; no reliable D call. This CDR3 comprises 14 residues. V was shortened by 2 bases and J by 4 bases, with 11 bases between the two germline ends. The germline CDR1 and CDR2 sequences are SGHTA and FQGTGA. The CDR3 bases are TGTGCCAGCAGCTTATTGGGCGTAGGCACTGAAGCTTTCTTT. The encoded protein is CASSLLGVGTEAFF.

V usage is TRBV5-8 and J usage is TRBJ2-7; the match to TRBD2 covers 13 bases. The CDR3 is 14 residues long. Germline loops: CDR1 SGHTS, CDR2 YDEGEE. The J segment lost 4 bases and the V segment lost 5 bases, leaving 3 bases of the junction unmatched. As DNA, the CDR3 is TGTGCCAGCAGAAGGACTAGCGGGAGTTACGAGCAGTACTTC. Protein: CASRRTSGSYEQYF.

V and J are TRBV27 and TRBJ1-1, with TRBD1 matching 8 bases. Germline CDR1 MNHEY, CDR2 SMNVEV (reference sequence). J gave up 6 bases and V 5 bases, and 5 bases lay outside the gene matches. This CDR3 region has 13 residues. The CDR3 region is CASSLGQGAEAFF. The CDR3 DNA is TGTGCCAGCAGTCTCGGACAGGGCGCTGAAGCTTTCTTT.

The chain joins TRBV19 to TRBJ2-5, with 11 bases aligning to TRBD1. CDR3 size: 15 residues. Trimming removed 3 bases from V and 4 bases from J; junction bases left unmatched: 4. CDR1 and CDR2 (germline): LNHDA, SQIVND (reference sequence). The CDR3 DNA reads as TGTGCCAGTAGTATCGGGACAGGGGGAGGAGAGACCCAGTACTTC. This translates into CASSIGTGGGETQYF.

The rearrangement links TRBV7-9 to TRBJ1-2; 10 nucleotides align to TRBD1. The CDR3 totals 14 residues. Losses at the gene ends were 1 base for V and 10 bases for J; bases not matched to a gene: 6. CDR1 is SEHNR and CDR2 is FQNEAQ in the germline V gene (reference sequence). This chain's CDR3 is CASSLEGQGSDYTF. The CDR3 coding sequence is TGTGCCAGCAGCTTAGAGGGACAGGGGTCTGACTACACCTTC.

The table lists this clone with a few counts. V and J are TRBV7-3 and TRBJ2-5; D is perhaps TRBD2 (7 bases). The CDR3 contains 15 residues. Trimming shortened V by 1 base and J by 4 bases, and 13 bases separated the two germline ends. Per germline, CDR1 SGHTA and CDR2 FQGTGA. CDR3: CASSLIGGALETQYF. The CDR3 DNA sequence: TGTGCCAGCAGCTTAATTGGGGGGGCTTTAGAGACCCAGTACTTC.

This chain connects TRBV10-1 to TRBJ2-6; no definite D call. Germline V gene lookup returns CDR1 WNHNN and CDR2 SYGVQD (reference sequence). V gave up 6 bases and J gave up 0 bases, with 15 bases separating them. This CDR3 region has 17 residues. The chain's CDR3 is CASREIQLPSGANVLTF. CDR3 DNA: TGCGCCAGCAGAGAGATACAGCTACCCTCTGGGGCCAACGTCCTGACTTTC.

This sequence joins TRBV28 and TRBJ1-2; D not certain. CDR1 MDHEN and CDR2 SYDVKM come from the germline V gene. CDR3 length equals 15 residues. V lost 2 bases to trimming and J lost 4 bases, with 14 bases between them. The DNA for the CDR3 is TGTGCCAGCAGTTTAGGTCGGGGTTTAATCTATGGCTACACCTTC. Translating gives CASSLGRGLIYGYTF.

A single count supports this clone. This sequence joins TRBV27 and TRBJ2-7; D might be TRBD1 (5 bases). CDR1 MNHEY and CDR2 SMNVEV come from the germline V gene (reference sequence). The CDR3 has 15 amino acids. The V gene lost 2 bases and the J gene lost 4 bases, with 15 bases spanning the gap. CDR3 in amino acids: CASSLGAGSHYEQYF. DNA of the CDR3: TGTGCCAGCAGTTTAGGGGCCGGTTCCCATTACGAGCAGTACTTC.

The chain has TRBV19 and TRBJ1-4, with no clear D. Between the trimmed V and J ends, which lost 6 bases and 8 bases, there was a span of 7 bases. The germline V gene has CDR1 LNHDA and CDR2 SQIVND (reference sequence). This CDR3 is 11 amino acids long. CDR3 coding DNA: TGTGCCAGTAGGACAACAGAAAAACTGTTTTTT. Translated, it gives CASRTTEKLFF.

The gene calls are TRBV7-8 and TRBJ2-5, with TRBD2 as a possible D gene (6 bases). Germline CDR1 SGHVS, CDR2 FQNEAQ. This CDR3 contains 15 residues. The V and J ends lost 0 bases and 7 bases respectively, with 15 bases between them. The CDR3 DNA sequence: TGTGCCAGCAGCTTAGCGGAGGCGGGATCGGGGACCCAGTACTTC. Amino acid sequence: CASSLAEAGSGTQYF.

This clone was counted a single time. The V call is TRBV2, the J call TRBJ2-1; 8 bases match TRBD2. Germline lookup yields CDR1 SNHLY and CDR2 FYNNEI. The CDR3 is 13 residues long. Germline trimming cut 9 bases from V and 11 bases from J; bases unmatched to any gene: 12. CDR3 sequence: CASSGAASFKQFF. In DNA form, the CDR3 reads TGTGCCAGTAGCGGGGCCGCATCATTTAAGCAGTTCTTC.

The count of this clone is one. The V call is TRBV7-9, the J call TRBJ1-2; perhaps TRBD1 as D (6 bases). From germline, CDR1 is SEHNR and CDR2 FQNEAQ (reference sequence). Trimming took off 0 bases at V and 4 bases at J, with 9 bases between the two ends. CDR3 size: 14 residues. For the CDR3, the DNA is TGTGCCAGCAGCTTAGCTCAGGGGTCCTATGGCTACACCTTC. Translating it yields CASSLAQGSYGYTF.

The chain recombines TRBV29-1 with TRBJ1-2, with TRBD1 matching 9 bases. V shed 2 bases and J 8 bases; nucleotides not matched to a gene: 9. This CDR3 is 14 amino acids long. The germline CDR1 and CDR2 sequences are SQVTM and ANQGSEA. In nucleotides, the CDR3 is TGCAGCGTTGAAACTCCACAGGGGGCGTGGGGCTACACCTTC. Protein sequence: CSVETPQGAWGYTF.

The chain couples TRBV9 to TRBJ2-2; the D gene is possibly TRBD1 (5 bases). Trimming took 9 bases from V and 4 from J, leaving 10 bases between them. The CDR3 is made up of 12 amino acids. Germline CDR1 reads SGDLS; CDR2 reads YYNGEE. CDR3 DNA sequence: TGTGCCACCTCCAGGGTCACCGGGGAGCTGTTTTTT. This codes for CATSRVTGELFF.

The gene calls are TRBV5-1 and TRBJ2-7; D might be TRBD2 (6 bases). V gave up 0 bases and J gave up 2 bases, with 12 bases separating them. The CDR3 extends over 15 amino acids. CDR1 is SGHRS and CDR2 is YFSETQ in the germline V gene. The CDR3 region is CASSLAAGLAYEQYF. The CDR3 nucleotides read TGCGCCAGCAGCTTGGCCGCGGGACTCGCCTACGAGCAGTACTTC.

CDR3 sequence: CASSEWDSRGTQYF. In nucleotides, the CDR3 is TGTGCCAGCAGTGAATGGGACAGCCGGGGGACCCAGTACTTC. This chain joins TRBV2 and TRBJ2-5, with 7 bases that match TRBD1. Germline CDR1 SNHLY, CDR2 FYNNEI. Trimming cost V 2 bases and J 7 bases; bases outside gene matches: 7. There are 14 residues in the CDR3. Combining the CDR3 with reference TRBV2 and TRBJ2-5 gives the whole variable domain EPEVTQTPSHQVTQMGQEVILRCVPISNHLYFYWYRQILGQKVEFLVSFYNNEISEKSEIFDDQFSVERPDGSNFTLKIRSTKLEDSAMYFCASSEWDSRGTQYFGPGTRLLVL.